The source of this T cell receptor (beta chain) is a study of blood T cell repertoires in COVID-19. This CDR3 is built from 11 residues. Trimming removed 7 bases at V and 8 bases at J, with 11 bases between. Per the germline V gene, CDR1 is MNHEY and CDR2 is SVGAGI. In the authors' workflow: Estimation of nucleated cell counts relied on the amplification of reference gene primers. Clones were sequenced by immunoSEQ multiplex PCR, and TCRdb holds only the in-frame ones, with some missing. D and trimming were read from the DNA, whereas the V and J calls and clone size are those reported in that table. The sample has 220,000 or so clones; roughly four fifths are singletons. Participants, about 18 to 90 years old, spanned about two dozen US areas. Assignments of participants to cohorts depended upon their own reported clinical history.

This sequence joins TRBV6-5 and TRBJ1-2; maybe TRBD1 (5 bases). The sequence was obtained from a woman aged 60-75 years who had recovered from COVID-19. Material: PBMCs or T cells enriched from blood (not recorded which). The CDR3 spells CASTRGRGYTF. The CDR3 DNA sequence: TGTGCCAGCACGCGGGGACGCGGCTACACCTTC.